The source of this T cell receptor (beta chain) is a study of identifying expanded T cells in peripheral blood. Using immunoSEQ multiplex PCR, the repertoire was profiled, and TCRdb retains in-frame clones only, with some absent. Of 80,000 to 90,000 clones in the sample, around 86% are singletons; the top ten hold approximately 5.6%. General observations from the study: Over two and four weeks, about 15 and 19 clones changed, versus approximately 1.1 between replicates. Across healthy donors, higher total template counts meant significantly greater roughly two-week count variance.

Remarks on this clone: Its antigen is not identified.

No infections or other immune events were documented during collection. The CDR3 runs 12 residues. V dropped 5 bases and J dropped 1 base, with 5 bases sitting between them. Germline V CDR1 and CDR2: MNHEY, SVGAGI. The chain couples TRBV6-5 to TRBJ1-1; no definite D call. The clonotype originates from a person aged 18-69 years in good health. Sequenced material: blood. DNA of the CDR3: TGTGCCAGCAGTCCGGGGAACACTGAAGCTTTCTTT. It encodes CASSPGNTEAFF.